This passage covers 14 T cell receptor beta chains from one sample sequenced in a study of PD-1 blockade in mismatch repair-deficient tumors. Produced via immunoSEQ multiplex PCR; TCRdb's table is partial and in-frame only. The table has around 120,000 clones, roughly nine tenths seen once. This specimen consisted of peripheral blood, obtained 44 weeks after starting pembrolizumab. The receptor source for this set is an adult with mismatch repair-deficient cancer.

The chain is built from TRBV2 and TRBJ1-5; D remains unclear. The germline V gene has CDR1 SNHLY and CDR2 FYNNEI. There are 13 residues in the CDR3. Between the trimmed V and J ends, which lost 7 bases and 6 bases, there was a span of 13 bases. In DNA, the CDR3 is TGTGCCAGCACCGCGGGCCAACGTCAGCCCCAGCATTTT. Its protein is CASTAGQRQPQHF.

CDR3 in amino acids: CASSLRTSGRTNNEQFF. CDR3 sequence (DNA): TGTGCCAGCAGCTTAAGAACTAGCGGGAGGACTAACAATGAGCAGTTCTTC. The rearrangement links TRBV11-1 to TRBJ2-1; 12 nucleotides match TRBD2. Germline V CDR1 and CDR2: SGHAT, FQDESV (reference sequence). The CDR3 sequence is 17 residues long. Germline trimming cut 2 bases from V and 5 bases from J; bases unmatched to any gene: 7.

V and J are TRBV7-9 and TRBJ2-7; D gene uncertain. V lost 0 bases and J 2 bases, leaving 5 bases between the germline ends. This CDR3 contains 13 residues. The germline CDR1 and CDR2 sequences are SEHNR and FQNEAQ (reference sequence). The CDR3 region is CASSLAPAYEQYF. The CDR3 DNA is TGTGCCAGCAGCTTAGCCCCAGCCTACGAGCAGTACTTC.

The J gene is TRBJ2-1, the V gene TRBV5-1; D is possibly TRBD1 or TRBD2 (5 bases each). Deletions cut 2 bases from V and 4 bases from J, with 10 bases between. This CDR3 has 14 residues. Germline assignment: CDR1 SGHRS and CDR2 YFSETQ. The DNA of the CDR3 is TGCGCCAGCAGCTTATTTGAGGGGTACAATGAGCAGTTCTTC. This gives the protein CASSLFEGYNEQFF.

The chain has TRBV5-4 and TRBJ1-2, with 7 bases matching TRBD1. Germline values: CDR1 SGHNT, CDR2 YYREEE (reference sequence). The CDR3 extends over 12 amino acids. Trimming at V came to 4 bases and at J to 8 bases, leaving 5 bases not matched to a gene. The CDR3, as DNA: TGTGCCAGCAGCCTCCCCAGGGGGGGCTACACCTTC. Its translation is CASSLPRGGYTF.

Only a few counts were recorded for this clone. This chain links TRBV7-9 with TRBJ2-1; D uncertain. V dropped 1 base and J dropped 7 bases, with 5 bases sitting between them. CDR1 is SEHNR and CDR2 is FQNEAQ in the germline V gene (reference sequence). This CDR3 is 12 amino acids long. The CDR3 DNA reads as TGTGCCAGCAGCTTAGTTGGTAATGAGCAGTTCTTC. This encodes CASSLVGNEQFF. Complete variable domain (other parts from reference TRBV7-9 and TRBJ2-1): DTGVSQNPRHKITKRGQNVTFRCDPISEHNRLYWYRQTLGQGPEFLTYFQNEAQLEKSRLLSDRFSAERPKGSFSTLEIQRTEQGDSAMYLCASSLVGNEQFFGPGTRLTVL.

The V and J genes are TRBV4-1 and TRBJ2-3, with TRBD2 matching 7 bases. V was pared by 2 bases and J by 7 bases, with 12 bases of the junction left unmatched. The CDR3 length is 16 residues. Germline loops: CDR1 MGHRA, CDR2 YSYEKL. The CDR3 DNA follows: TGCGCCAGCAGCCAAAAAGGAGCGGGAACCCGTTATACGCAGTATTTT. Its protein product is CASSQKGAGTRYTQYF.

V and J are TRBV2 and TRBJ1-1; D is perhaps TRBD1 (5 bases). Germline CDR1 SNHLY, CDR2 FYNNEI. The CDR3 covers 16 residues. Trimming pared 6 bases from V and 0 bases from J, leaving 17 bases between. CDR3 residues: CASRANEGLMNTEAFF. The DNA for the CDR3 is TGTGCCAGCAGGGCAAATGAGGGACTCATGAACACTGAAGCTTTCTTT.

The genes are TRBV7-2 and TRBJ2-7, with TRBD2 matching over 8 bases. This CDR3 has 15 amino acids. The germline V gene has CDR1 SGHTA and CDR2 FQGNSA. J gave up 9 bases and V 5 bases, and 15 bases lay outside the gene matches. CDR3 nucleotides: TGTGCCAGCAGCATGGGACAAGGGACTAGTAGTGGGCAGTACTTC. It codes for CASSMGQGTSSGQYF.

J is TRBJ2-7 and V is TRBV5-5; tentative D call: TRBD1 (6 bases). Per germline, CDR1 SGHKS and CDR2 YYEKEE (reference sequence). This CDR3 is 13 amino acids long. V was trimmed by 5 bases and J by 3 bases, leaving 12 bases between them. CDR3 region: CASSPTGNYEQYF. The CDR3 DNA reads TGTGCCAGCAGTCCGACAGGAAACTACGAGCAGTACTTC.

CDR3 bases: TGTGCCAGCAGCTTAGAACTAAACAATGAGCAGTTCTTC. This encodes CASSLELNNEQFF. V and J are TRBV11-2 and TRBJ2-1; the D is unclear. Germline values: CDR1 SGHAT, CDR2 FQNNGV. The CDR3 length is 13 residues. V was clipped by 0 bases and J by 5 bases, with 5 bases between them.

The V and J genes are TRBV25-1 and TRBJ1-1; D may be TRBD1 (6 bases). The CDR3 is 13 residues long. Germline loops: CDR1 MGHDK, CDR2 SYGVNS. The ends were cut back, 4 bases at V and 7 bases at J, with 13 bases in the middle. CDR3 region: CASSANRVDEAFF. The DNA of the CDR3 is TGTGCCAGCAGTGCGAACAGGGTGGATGAAGCTTTCTTT.

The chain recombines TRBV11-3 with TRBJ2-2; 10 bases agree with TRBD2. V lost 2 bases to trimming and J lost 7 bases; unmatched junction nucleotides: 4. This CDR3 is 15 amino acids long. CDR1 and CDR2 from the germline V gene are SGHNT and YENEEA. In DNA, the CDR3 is TGTGCCAGCAGCTTACCGGGACTAGCGAACGGGGAGCTGTTTTTT. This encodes CASSLPGLANGELFF.

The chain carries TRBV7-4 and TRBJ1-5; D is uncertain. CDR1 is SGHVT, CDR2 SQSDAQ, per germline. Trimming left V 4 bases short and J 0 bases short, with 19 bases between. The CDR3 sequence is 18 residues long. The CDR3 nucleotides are TGTGCCAGCAGCTCCCCTCCCAGACGGTCCTATAGCAATCAGCCCCAGCATTTT. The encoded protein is CASSSPPRRSYSNQPQHF.